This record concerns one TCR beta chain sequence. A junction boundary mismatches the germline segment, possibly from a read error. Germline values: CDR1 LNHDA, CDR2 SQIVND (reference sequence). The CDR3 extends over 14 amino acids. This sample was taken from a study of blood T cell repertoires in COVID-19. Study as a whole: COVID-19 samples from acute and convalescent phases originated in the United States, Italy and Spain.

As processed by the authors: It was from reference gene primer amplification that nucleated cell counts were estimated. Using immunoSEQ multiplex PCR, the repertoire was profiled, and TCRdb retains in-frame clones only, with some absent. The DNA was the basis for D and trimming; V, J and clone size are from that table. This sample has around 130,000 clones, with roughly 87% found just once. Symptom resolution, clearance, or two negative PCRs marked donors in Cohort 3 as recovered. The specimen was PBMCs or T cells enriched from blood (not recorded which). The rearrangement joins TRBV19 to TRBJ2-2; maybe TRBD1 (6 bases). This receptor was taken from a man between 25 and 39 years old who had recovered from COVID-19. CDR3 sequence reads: CASSIHAGAGELFF. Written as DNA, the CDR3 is TGTGCCAGTAGTATCCATGCAGGGGCCGGTGAGCTGTTTTTT.